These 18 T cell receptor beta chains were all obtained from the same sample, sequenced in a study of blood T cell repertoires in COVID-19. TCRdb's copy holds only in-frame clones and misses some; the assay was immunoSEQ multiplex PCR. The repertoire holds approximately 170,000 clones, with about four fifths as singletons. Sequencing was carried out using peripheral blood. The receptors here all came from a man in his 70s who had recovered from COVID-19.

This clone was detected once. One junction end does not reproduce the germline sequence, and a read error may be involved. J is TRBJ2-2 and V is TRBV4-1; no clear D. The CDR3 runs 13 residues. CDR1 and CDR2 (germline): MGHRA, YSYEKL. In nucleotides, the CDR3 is TGCGTCAGCAGCGTAGTCTCCGTCGGGGAGCTGTTTTTT. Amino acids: CVSSVVSVGELFF.

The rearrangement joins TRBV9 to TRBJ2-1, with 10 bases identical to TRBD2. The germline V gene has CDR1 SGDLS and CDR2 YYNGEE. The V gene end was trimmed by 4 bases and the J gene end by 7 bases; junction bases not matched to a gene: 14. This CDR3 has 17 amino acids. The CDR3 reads CASSFGLAVLQGNEQFF. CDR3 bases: TGTGCCAGCAGCTTCGGACTAGCGGTCCTCCAAGGGAATGAGCAGTTCTTC.

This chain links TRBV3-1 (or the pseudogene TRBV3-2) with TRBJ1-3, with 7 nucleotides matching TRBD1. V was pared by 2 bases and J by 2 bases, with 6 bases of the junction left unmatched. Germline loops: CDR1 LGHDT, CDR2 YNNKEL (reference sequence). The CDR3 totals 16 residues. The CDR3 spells CASSQTGQVTGNTIYF. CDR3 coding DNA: TGTGCCAGCAGCCAAACAGGACAGGTCACTGGAAACACCATATATTTT.

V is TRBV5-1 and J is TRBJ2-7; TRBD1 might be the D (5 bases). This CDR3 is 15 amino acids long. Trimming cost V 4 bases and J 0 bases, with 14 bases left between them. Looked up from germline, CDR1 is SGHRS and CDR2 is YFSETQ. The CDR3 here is CASSVTDNFSYEQYF. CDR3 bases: TGCGCCAGCAGCGTGACAGATAATTTCTCCTACGAGCAGTACTTC.

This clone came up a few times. CDR3 nucleotide sequence: TGTGCCAGCAGCCCGACAGGGGGCGCTTATCAGCCCCAGCATTTT. It encodes CASSPTGGAYQPQHF. V usage is TRBV11-2 and J usage is TRBJ1-5, with 10 nucleotides matching TRBD1. CDR1 SGHAT and CDR2 FQNNGV come from the germline V gene. The junction had 6 bases not matched to a gene; V was cut back by 5 bases and J by 5 bases. The CDR3 is 15 residues long. The complete variable domain, with remaining parts taken from reference TRBV11-2 and TRBJ1-5, reads EAGVAQSPRYKIIEKRQSVAFWCNPISGHATLYWYQQILGQGPKLLIQFQNNGVVDDSQLPKDRFSAERLKGVDSTLKIQPAKLEDSAVYLCASSPTGGAYQPQHFGDGTRLSIL.

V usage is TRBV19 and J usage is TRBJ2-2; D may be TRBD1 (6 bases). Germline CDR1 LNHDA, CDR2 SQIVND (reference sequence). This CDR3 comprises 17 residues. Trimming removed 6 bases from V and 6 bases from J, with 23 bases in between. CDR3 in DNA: TGTGCCAGTAGCGTATTACCTGACAGGCTCTGGGCCGGGGAGCTGTTTTTT. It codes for CASSVLPDRLWAGELFF.

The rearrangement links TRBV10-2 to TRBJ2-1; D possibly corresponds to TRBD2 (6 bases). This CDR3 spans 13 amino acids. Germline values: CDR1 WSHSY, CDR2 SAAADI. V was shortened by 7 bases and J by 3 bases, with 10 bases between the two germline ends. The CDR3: CASTGGFYNEQFF. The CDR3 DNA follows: TGCGCCAGCACCGGAGGGTTCTACAATGAGCAGTTCTTC.

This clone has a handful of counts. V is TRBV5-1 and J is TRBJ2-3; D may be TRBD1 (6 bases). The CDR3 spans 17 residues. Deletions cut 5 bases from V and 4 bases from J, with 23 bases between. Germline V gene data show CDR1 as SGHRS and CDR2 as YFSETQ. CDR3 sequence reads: CASSSLPGQGSADTQYF. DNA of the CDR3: TGCGCCAGCAGTTCTCTTCCGGGACAAGGGAGCGCAGATACGCAGTATTTT.

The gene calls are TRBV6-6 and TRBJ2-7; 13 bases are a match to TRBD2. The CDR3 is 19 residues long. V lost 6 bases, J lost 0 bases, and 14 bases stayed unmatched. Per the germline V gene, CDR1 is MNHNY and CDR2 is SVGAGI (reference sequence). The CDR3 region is CASSYGTGGTSGISYEQYF. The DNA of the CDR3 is TGTGCCAGCAGCTATGGGACAGGGGGGACTAGCGGGATCTCCTACGAGCAGTACTTC.

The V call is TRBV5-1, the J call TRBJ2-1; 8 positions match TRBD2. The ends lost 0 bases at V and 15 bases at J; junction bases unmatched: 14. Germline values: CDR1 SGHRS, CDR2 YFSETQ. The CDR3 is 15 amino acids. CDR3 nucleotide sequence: TGCGCCAGCAGCTTGGAGGGGGTTCCGGGACTAGATTCGTTCTTC. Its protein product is CASSLEGVPGLDSFF.

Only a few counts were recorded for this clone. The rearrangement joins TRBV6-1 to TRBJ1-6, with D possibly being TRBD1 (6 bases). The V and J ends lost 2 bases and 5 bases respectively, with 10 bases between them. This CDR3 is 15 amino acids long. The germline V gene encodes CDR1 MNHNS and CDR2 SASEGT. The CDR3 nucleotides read TGTGCCAGCAGTGAACAGGGGACCGATAATTCACCCCTCCACTTT. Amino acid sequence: CASSEQGTDNSPLHF.

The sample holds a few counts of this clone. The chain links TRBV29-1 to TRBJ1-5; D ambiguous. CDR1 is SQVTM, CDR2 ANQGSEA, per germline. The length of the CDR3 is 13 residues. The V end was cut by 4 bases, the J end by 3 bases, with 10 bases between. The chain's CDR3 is CSVGFGVNQPQHF. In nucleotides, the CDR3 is TGCAGCGTTGGTTTCGGGGTCAATCAGCCCCAGCATTTT.

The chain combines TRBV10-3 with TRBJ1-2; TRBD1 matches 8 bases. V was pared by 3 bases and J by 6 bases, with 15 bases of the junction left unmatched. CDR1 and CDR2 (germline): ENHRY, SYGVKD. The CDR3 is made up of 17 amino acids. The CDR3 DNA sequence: TGTGCCATCAGTGAATACAGGGGGAGGGGGGAACATGATGGCTACACCTTC. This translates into CAISEYRGRGEHDGYTF.

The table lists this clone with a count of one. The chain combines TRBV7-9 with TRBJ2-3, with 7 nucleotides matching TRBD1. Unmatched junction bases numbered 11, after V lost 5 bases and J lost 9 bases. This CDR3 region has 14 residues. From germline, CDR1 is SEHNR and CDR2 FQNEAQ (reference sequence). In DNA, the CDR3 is TGTGCCAGCAGCCCCCCCCAGGGGGTCATGACGCAGTATTTT. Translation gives CASSPPQGVMTQYF.

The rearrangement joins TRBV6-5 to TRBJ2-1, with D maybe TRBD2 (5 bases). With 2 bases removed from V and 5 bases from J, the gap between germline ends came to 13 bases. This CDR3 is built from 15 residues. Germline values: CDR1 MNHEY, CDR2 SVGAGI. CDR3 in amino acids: CASSYGRVIDNEQFF. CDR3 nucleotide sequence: TGTGCCAGCAGTTACGGGCGGGTGATTGACAATGAGCAGTTCTTC.

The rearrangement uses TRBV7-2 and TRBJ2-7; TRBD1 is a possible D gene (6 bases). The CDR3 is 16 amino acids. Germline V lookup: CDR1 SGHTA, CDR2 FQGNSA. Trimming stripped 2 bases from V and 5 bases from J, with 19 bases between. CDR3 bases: TGTGCCAGCAGCTTAAATGGGGGCCCAGGGTCCCACGAGCAGTACTTC. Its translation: CASSLNGGPGSHEQYF.

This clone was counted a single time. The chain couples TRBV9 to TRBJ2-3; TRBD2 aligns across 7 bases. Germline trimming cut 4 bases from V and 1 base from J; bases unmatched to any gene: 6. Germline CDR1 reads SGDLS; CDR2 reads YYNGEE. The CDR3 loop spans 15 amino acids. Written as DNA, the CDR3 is TGTGCCAGCAGCTCCTCGGGAGGACGCACAGATACGCAGTATTTT. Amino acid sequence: CASSSSGGRTDTQYF.

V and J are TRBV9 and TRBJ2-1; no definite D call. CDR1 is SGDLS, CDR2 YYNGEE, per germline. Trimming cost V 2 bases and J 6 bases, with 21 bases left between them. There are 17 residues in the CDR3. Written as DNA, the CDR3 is TGTGCCAGCAGCGTCGGAGATCTGGCCACTTCACGCAATGAGCAGTTCTTC. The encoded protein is CASSVGDLATSRNEQFF. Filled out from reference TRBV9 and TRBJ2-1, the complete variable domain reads DSGVTQTPKHLITATGQRVTLRCSPRSGDLSVYWYQQSLDQGLQFLIQYYNGEERAKGNILERFSAQQFPDLHSELNLSSLELGDSALYFCASSVGDLATSRNEQFFGPGTRLTVL.